Below are 13 T cell receptor beta chains sequenced from a single sample in a study of cytomegalovirus exposure and HLA in healthy donors. 13 Jbeta primers and 60 Vbeta primers were used for the PCR. Some clones are missing from TCRdb's copy, which holds only in-frame ones; the method was immunoSEQ multiplex PCR. The sample data list some 110,000 clones. Sequenced: PBMCs. Receptors originate from a man aged 40-50 years in good health and CMV-seropositive.

This chain links TRBV28 with TRBJ1-3, with D possibly TRBD1 on 5 matching bases. Germline CDR1 and CDR2: MDHEN and SYDVKM. The length of the CDR3 is 14 residues. Between the trimmed V and J ends, which lost 7 bases and 2 bases, there was a span of 12 bases. CDR3 sequence: CASTPGGAGNTIYF. The CDR3 DNA follows: TGTGCCAGCACCCCGGGGGGGGCTGGAAACACCATATATTTT.

V and J are TRBV6-5 and TRBJ2-7, with D possibly TRBD2 on 5 matching bases. CDR3 size: 15 residues. CDR1 is MNHEY and CDR2 is SVGAGI in the germline V gene. With 6 bases removed from V and 0 bases from J, the gap between germline ends came to 15 bases. CDR3 in amino acids: CASRVEGGSSYEQYF. CDR3 sequence (DNA): TGTGCCAGCAGGGTCGAGGGTGGGTCCTCCTACGAGCAGTACTTC.

V usage is TRBV29-1 and J usage is TRBJ2-7; D gene unclear. V lost 4 bases and J 2 bases, leaving 12 bases between the germline ends. From germline, CDR1 is SQVTM and CDR2 ANQGSEA. CDR3 length: 13 amino acids. The CDR3 region is CSVVPGDTYEQYF. DNA of the CDR3: TGCAGCGTTGTTCCGGGTGATACCTACGAGCAGTACTTC.

The chain carries TRBV27 and TRBJ1-2; D gene uncertain. This CDR3 comprises 15 residues. Germline CDR1 reads MNHEY; CDR2 reads SMNVEV (reference sequence). With 5 bases removed from V and 6 bases from J, the gap between germline ends came to 19 bases. The CDR3 protein is CASSPSVRRRDGYTF. The CDR3 DNA reads TGTGCCAGCAGTCCCTCCGTCCGCCGGAGGGATGGCTACACCTTC.

V is TRBV27 and J is TRBJ2-2; 7 bases fit TRBD2. The germline gives CDR1 MNHEY, CDR2 SMNVEV (reference sequence). Unmatched junction bases numbered 5, after V lost 3 bases and J lost 4 bases. This CDR3 contains 15 residues. The CDR3 DNA reads as TGTGCCAGCAGTTTTGACGGGAGGTCCACCGGGGAGCTGTTTTTT. Amino acids: CASSFDGRSTGELFF.

The chain uses TRBV6-5 and TRBJ2-7, with D unclear. Germline V gene lookup returns CDR1 MNHEY and CDR2 SVGAGI. Trimming took 6 bases from V and 2 from J, leaving 17 bases between them. CDR3 size: 15 residues. The CDR3, as DNA: TGTGCCAGCAGCTCCGGGTTAACCACCACCTACGAGCAGTACTTC. It yields the protein CASSSGLTTTYEQYF.

V gene TRBV5-1 combines with J gene TRBJ1-2; D is perhaps TRBD1 (6 bases). V was clipped by 5 bases and J by 4 bases, with 15 bases between them. The CDR3 covers 14 residues. Germline CDR1 reads SGHRS; CDR2 reads YFSETQ. CDR3 in amino acids: CASRIGGDGYGYTF. CDR3 nucleotide sequence: TGCGCCAGCAGGATAGGGGGGGATGGCTATGGCTACACCTTC.

This chain connects TRBV7-3 to TRBJ1-2; 7 nucleotides line up with TRBD1. This CDR3 contains 13 residues. Trimming removed 5 bases from V and 8 bases from J; junction bases left unmatched: 8. Per the germline V gene, CDR1 is SGHTA and CDR2 is FQGTGA. The CDR3: CASSTPGQRGYTF. CDR3 DNA sequence: TGTGCCAGCAGCACTCCGGGACAGCGAGGCTACACCTTC.

V gene TRBV29-1 combines with J gene TRBJ2-5; 7 bases align to TRBD2. The assigned J gene may be wrong: the sequence end matches TRBJ2-7 better. The CDR3 contains 13 residues. CDR1 is SQVTM and CDR2 is ANQGSEA in the germline V gene. This CDR3 is CSVGSGRSYEQYF. CDR3 sequence (DNA): TGCAGCGTGGGTAGCGGGCGCTCCTACGAGCAGTACTTC.

The chain uses TRBV4-1 and TRBJ2-7; 9 positions agree with TRBD1. J lost 3 bases, V lost 0 bases, and 6 bases had no gene match. The germline gives CDR1 MGHRA, CDR2 YSYEKL. The CDR3 runs 16 residues. CDR3 residues: CASSQDLDRGFYEQYF. DNA of the CDR3: TGCGCCAGCAGCCAAGACTTAGACAGGGGGTTCTACGAGCAGTACTTC.

This chain joins TRBV7-9 and TRBJ2-2; D may be TRBD1 (6 bases). Germline assignment: CDR1 SEHNR and CDR2 FQNEAQ (reference sequence). V was shortened by 5 bases and J by 2 bases, with 15 bases between the two germline ends. This CDR3 region has 16 residues. Written as DNA, the CDR3 is TGTGCCAGCAGCGGCCTCTCGGGACAAAACACCGGGGAGCTGTTTTTT. Protein product: CASSGLSGQNTGELFF. Looking up the rest from reference TRBV7-9 and TRBJ2-2 gives the full variable domain: DTGVSQNPRHKITKRGQNVTFRCDPISEHNRLYWYRQTLGQGPEFLTYFQNEAQLEKSRLLSDRFSAERPKGSFSTLEIQRTEQGDSAMYLCASSGLSGQNTGELFFGEGSRLTVL.

The V gene is TRBV7-8, the J gene TRBJ2-7, with 7 bases identical to TRBD2. Germline V gene data show CDR1 as SGHVS and CDR2 as FQNEAQ. V shed 1 base, J shed 3 bases, and the junction held 3 bases outside the gene matches. The CDR3 runs to 14 residues. CDR3 sequence: CASSLDGRNYEQYF. CDR3 nucleotide sequence: TGTGCCAGCAGCTTAGACGGGAGGAACTACGAGCAGTACTTC.

V and J are TRBV14 and TRBJ1-5; TRBD1 matches at 8 bases. Germline V CDR1 and CDR2: SGHDN, FVKESK. V dropped 0 bases and J dropped 0; count of bases not matched to a gene: 4. CDR3 length: 17 residues. The CDR3 loop is CASSQEGTGPSNQPQHF. The CDR3 coding sequence is TGTGCCAGCAGCCAAGAGGGGACAGGCCCTAGCAATCAGCCCCAGCATTTT.